Listed below are T cell receptor beta chains from one sample, sequenced in a study of STAT3 mutations in large granular lymphocyte leukemia. The method was immunoSEQ multiplex PCR; TCRdb's version includes in-frame clones alone and lacks a portion of them. The sample records tens of thousands of clones, roughly 93% being singletons. The sample taken for sequencing was peripheral blood mononuclear cells. The receptors originated from a man aged 35 to 55 with T-cell large granular lymphocyte leukemia. Some clones in this sample may be carry-over from other donors' samples. The CDR3 runs from the conserved cysteine through the conserved F or W.

TRBV14	TRBJ2-5	CASSLEFLETQYF
TRBV19	TRBJ1-3	CASSNGHHSGNTIYF
TRBV6-1	TRBJ2-5	CASIERRGARAQYF
TRBV4-3	TRBJ1-5	CASSGQRNQPQHF
TRBV5-1	TRBJ2-1	CASSQSGQGGNDNEQFF
TRBV5-4	TRBJ1-5	CASSPSGGVNQPQHF
TRBV30	TRBJ2-3	CAWSPAQGGDTDTQYF
TRBV29-1	TRBJ1-2	CSVESGDGYTF
TRBV6-5	TRBJ2-3	CASSRQGTSTDTQYF
TRBV11-2	TRBJ1-2	CASSLDWTGGDYGYTF
TRBV5-1	TRBJ2-1	CASSPSGGETYNEQFF
TRBV6-5	TRBJ2-2	CASSYLAGTGAGELFF
TRBV5-1	TRBJ2-3	CASSVGLAGATDTQYF